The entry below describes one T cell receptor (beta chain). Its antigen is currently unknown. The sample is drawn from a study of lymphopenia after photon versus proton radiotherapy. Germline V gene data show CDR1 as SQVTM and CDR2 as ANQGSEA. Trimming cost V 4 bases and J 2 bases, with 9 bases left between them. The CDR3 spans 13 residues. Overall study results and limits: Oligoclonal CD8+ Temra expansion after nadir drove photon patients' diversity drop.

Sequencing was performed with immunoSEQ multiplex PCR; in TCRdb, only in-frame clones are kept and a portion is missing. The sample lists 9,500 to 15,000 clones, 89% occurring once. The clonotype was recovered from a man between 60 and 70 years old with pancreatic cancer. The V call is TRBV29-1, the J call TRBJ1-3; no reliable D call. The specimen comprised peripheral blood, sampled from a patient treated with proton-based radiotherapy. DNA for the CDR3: TGCAGCGTTGCCCACAGCACTGGAAACACCATATATTTT. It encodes CSVAHSTGNTIYF.